This TCR beta chain was found in a study of control samples from healthy donors and cancer patients. Method: immunoSEQ multiplex PCR; TCRdb's copy keeps in-frame clones and lacks some. The sample includes about 130,000 clones, roughly 94% of them seen just once. This CDR3 is built from 14 residues. V was pared by 4 bases and J by 4 bases, with 13 bases between. In germline, CDR1 is LGHNA, CDR2 YNFKEQ. The TCR was taken from a man aged 60-69 years with colorectal cancer. J is TRBJ1-2 and V is TRBV4-2; TRBD1 is a possible D gene (6 bases). Sequencing was done on a sample of PBMCs. CDR3 amino acids: CASSPTDSIYGYTF. CDR3 DNA sequence: TGTGCCAGCAGCCCAACGGACAGTATCTATGGCTACACCTTC.